The subject of this entry is one T cell receptor (beta chain). The data are from a study of blood T cell repertoires in COVID-19. About the study: In each case, the material was cDNA or gDNA derived from T cells, B-cell-depleted T cells, or PBMCs.

Looked up from germline, CDR1 is SGHTA and CDR2 is FQGNSA. V lost 3 bases and J lost 8, with 13 bases in between. The CDR3 consists of 13 residues. How the authors handled the data: Amplifying reference gene primers gave estimates of nucleated cell counts. Profiling relied on immunoSEQ multiplex PCR, and the TCRdb table lists in-frame clones only, not all of them. The V and J calls and clone size were taken over from that table, and D and trimming were inferred from the DNA. The sample contains over 200,000 clones, 85% to 90% of which appear only once. The sequenced sample was peripheral blood. The receptor was derived from a man older than 75 with acute or convalescent COVID-19. The rearrangement joins TRBV7-2 to TRBJ1-2; D remains unclear. The CDR3 is CASSFGSGGGYTF. In DNA, the CDR3 is TGTGCCAGCAGCTTCGGTTCAGGTGGGGGCTACACCTTC.